The present entry profiles one T cell receptor beta chain with its context. Its antigen remains unidentified. The data originate from a study of cytomegalovirus exposure and HLA in healthy donors. Whole-study results and caveats: Links to common viral pathogens appeared, in a later analysis, for several of the most significant clusters. Many donors carried some public TCRs, although rarity characterized most TCR sequences. Associated with HLA alleles at 0.05 false discovery rate in a later analysis were some 18,000 TCR beta sequences.

The primer mix had 60 Vbeta and 13 Jbeta primers. The table came from immunoSEQ multiplex PCR; TCRdb's copy has only in-frame clones and leaves some out. The repertoire holds around 190,000 clones, around 79% seen once, with roughly 1.6% in the top ten. The V gene lost 2 bases and the J gene lost 1 base, with 11 bases spanning the gap. This CDR3 has 15 amino acids. CDR1 is MNHEY, CDR2 SMNVEV, per germline (reference sequence). The receptor was isolated from a woman between 45 and 65 years old in good health and CMV-seronegative. The chain is built from TRBV27 and TRBJ2-5; D is possibly TRBD1 (6 bases). Sequenced input: PBMCs. Written as DNA, the CDR3 is TGTGCCAGCAGTTTAGAACAGGGCACCCAAGAGACCCAGTACTTC. Translated, it gives CASSLEQGTQETQYF.